The 13 T cell receptor beta chains given below trace back to one sample, sequenced in a study of response to subunit inactivated influenza vaccine. TCRdb fed the RT-PCR reads into MiXCR, producing one record per CDR3 protein. The sample holds approximately 290,000 distinct CDR3 sequences, 20% to 25% seen once. The specimen comprised PBMCs from blood, sampled about 19 months after vaccination. The receptors come from a man between 45 and 75 years old who received an inactivated influenza vaccine.

This chain joins TRBV15 and TRBJ1-2, with TRBD1 as a possible D gene (5 bases). Trimming pared 4 bases from V and 3 bases from J, leaving 12 bases between. Per the germline V gene, CDR1 is LNHNV and CDR2 is YYDKDF (reference sequence). This CDR3 comprises 14 residues. The CDR3 reads CATSTPGADYGYTF. The CDR3 DNA follows: TGTGCCACCAGCACCCCCGGGGCTGACTATGGCTACACCTTC.

This chain uses TRBV6-1 with TRBJ1-2; 7 bases map to TRBD1. The CDR3 spans 14 residues. Germline CDR1 and CDR2: MNHNS and SASEGT. J lost 3 bases, V lost 5 bases, and 6 bases had no gene match. The chain's CDR3 is CASSIIGTDYGYTF. CDR3 DNA: TGTGCCAGCAGTATCATCGGGACAGACTATGGCTACACCTTC.

The J gene is TRBJ1-1, the V gene TRBV10-2, with 8 bases that match TRBD1. The germline CDR1 and CDR2 sequences are WSHSY and SAAADI. The ends lost 4 bases at V and 8 bases at J; junction bases unmatched: 9. The CDR3 has 14 amino acids. CDR3 coding DNA: TGCGCCAGCAGTGCCGGGACAGGCAGTACGGAAGCTTTCTTT. This gives the protein CASSAGTGSTEAFF.

The chain carries TRBV20-1 and TRBJ1-2, with D possibly matching TRBD1 (5 bases). The V gene's germline CDR1 is DFQATT and CDR2 SNEGSKA (reference sequence). The V end was cut by 6 bases, the J end by 14 bases, with 19 bases between. This CDR3 comprises 11 residues. The DNA of the CDR3 is TGCAGTGCCCCTCCCCAGAGGGGAATAACCTTC. Residues: CSAPPQRGITF.

A word on this clonotype: A much larger clone differs by one base, so this may be a read error. The chain is built from TRBV12-3 or TRBV12-4 and TRBJ1-5, with a tentative D call TRBD1 (5 bases). This CDR3 region has 14 residues. The CDR3 loop is CASAGTEANQAQHF. CDR3 bases: TGTGCCAGCGCCGGGACGGAGGCTAATCAGGCCCAGCATTTT.

V gene TRBV5-4 combines with J gene TRBJ2-1, with 8 bases identical to TRBD1. V lost 2 bases to trimming and J lost 5 bases; unmatched junction nucleotides: 6. CDR1 and CDR2 from the germline V gene are SGHNT and YYREEE (reference sequence). This CDR3 contains 15 residues. CDR3 DNA: TGTGCCAGCAGCTTACAGGGGGAATACAACAATGAGCAGTTCTTC. Translating it yields CASSLQGEYNNEQFF.

J is TRBJ2-7 and V is TRBV4-3; D tentatively fits TRBD1 or TRBD2 (5 bases each). The germline V gene has CDR1 LGHNA and CDR2 YSLEER. V lost 0 bases and J 5 bases, leaving 17 bases between the germline ends. The CDR3 has 16 amino acids. The CDR3, as DNA: TGCGCCAGCAGCCAAGATGGGGTGAGGGGTCTTGACGAGCAGTACTTC. It is translated as CASSQDGVRGLDEQYF.

This clonotype occurred many times. Its ends do not fully match the called genes, so a read error is possible. The chain employs TRBV12-3 or TRBV12-4 and TRBJ1-6; 12 nucleotides align to TRBD1. The CDR3 consists of 14 residues. The chain's CDR3 is CASSLGQGASPLHF. The CDR3 DNA reads as TGCGCCAGCAGCTTGGGACAGGGGGCTTCACCCCTCCACTTT.

The chain combines TRBV7-3 with TRBJ1-1, with 9 bases aligning to TRBD1. The CDR3 is 15 residues long. CDR1 and CDR2 (germline): SGHTA, FQGTGA. The trim removed 5 bases at V and 2 bases at J, leaving 6 bases unmatched. The CDR3 loop reads CASSPPDRGNTEAFF. The CDR3 region has the DNA TGTGCCAGCAGCCCCCCGGACAGGGGAAACACTGAAGCTTTCTTT. The full variable domain, in which reference TRBV7-3 and TRBJ1-1 provide the parts outside the CDR3, is GAGVSQTPSNKVTEKGKYVELRCDPISGHTALYWYRQSLGQGPEFLIYFQGTGAADDSGLPNDRFFAVRPEGSVSTLKIQRTERGDSAVYLCASSPPDRGNTEAFFGQGTRLTVV.

Ten or more counts support this clonotype. This chain uses TRBV5-1 with TRBJ1-2; 7 bases match TRBD1. CDR1 is SGHRS, CDR2 YFSETQ, per germline. CDR3 length: 13 residues. Trimming cost V 1 base and J 4 bases; bases outside gene matches: 1. Written as DNA, the CDR3 is TGCGCCAGCAGCTTGACAGGGGCCTATGGCTACACCTTC. It codes for CASSLTGAYGYTF.

This chain uses TRBV7-2 with TRBJ1-1, with 9 bases lining up with TRBD1. The CDR3 contains 15 residues. Germline-derived CDR1 and CDR2 are SGHTA and FQGNSA. Unmatched junction bases numbered 3, after V lost 1 base and J lost 3 bases. CDR3 residues: CASSLVGTGYTEAFF. The CDR3 DNA sequence: TGTGCCAGCAGCTTAGTCGGGACAGGGTACACTGAAGCTTTCTTT.

This clonotype was counted a few times. The chain joins TRBV6-1 to TRBJ1-1; D perhaps matches TRBD1 (5 bases). Trimming took 6 bases from V and 1 from J, leaving 9 bases between them. The CDR3 is 13 amino acids. CDR1 and CDR2 from the germline V gene are MNHNS and SASEGT. The CDR3 sequence is CASRNGQNTEAFF. DNA of the CDR3: TGTGCCAGCAGGAACGGACAGAACACTGAAGCTTTCTTT.

This chain joins TRBV28 and TRBJ2-2, with D unclear. Germline CDR1 is MDHEN and CDR2 is SYDVKM. V lost 4 bases to trimming and J lost 6 bases, with 6 bases between them. There are 12 residues in the CDR3. CDR3: CASSWPPGELFF. Written as DNA, the CDR3 is TGTGCCAGCAGTTGGCCCCCCGGGGAGCTGTTTTTT.